This T cell receptor beta chain was recorded in a study of T-cell memory formation after mild COVID-19 listed by TCRdb under 2021. Notes on the research overall: Most TCR sequence clusters were specific to one of the two donors. In a couple of donors, T-cell clones that expanded and contracted after mild COVID-19 were tracked by sequencing TCRalpha and TCRbeta repertoires over time. The cohort comprised two young, previously healthy adult volunteers, one female and one male. General study outcomes and caveats: Some responding clones were detected in pre-infection memory, suggesting pre-existing cross-reactive memory T cells joined the SARS-CoV-2 response. Balanced CD4/CD8 phenotypes were observed for clones contracting from day 15 to 85, whereas a bias towards CD4+ was observed for a second wave of clones expanding from day 15 to 37. SARS-CoV-2 specificity of the second-wave clones peaking on day 37 was not confirmed. Only a couple of mild cases were covered by the study, and larger cohorts that include severe cases with pre-infection samples were considered necessary. Contracting CD4+ clones appeared mostly in the CM and EM memory subsets, whereas CD8+ clones were enriched in EMRA.

This clonotype has just a few counts. Its antigen is still unknown. Base qualities are not at hand, and no much larger clone is one base apart. The CDR1 and CDR2 encoded by the germline V gene are MGHRA and YSYEKL. Trimming leaves V shorter by 3 bases and J shorter by 3 bases, with the junction holding 10 bases beyond the gene matches. CDR3 length: 17 amino acids, cysteine to phenylalanine. CDR3 DNA is the only sequence kept; it has 51 bases, read in frame from the first base. TCRdb shows the sequencer as Illumina NovaSeq 6000. TCRalpha and TCRbeta cDNA libraries were constructed by 5'RACE with constant-segment primers, with sample barcodes and unique molecular identifiers being introduced. Trizol reagent was used to extract RNA from every sample. Amplification of the libraries took two PCR steps, and the second step added a second sample barcode plus Illumina TruSeq adapters. Sequencing of libraries was performed on an Illumina NovaSeq with 2 x 150 bp paired-end reads. The source study handled its data this way. Reads were demultiplexed and collapsed into UMI-guided consensus sequences with migec v1.2.7. Using mixcr v2.1.11, UMI consensuses were aligned to TRA and TRB V and J templates and then assembled into clonotypes. A clonotype was counted as expanded or contracted only if both edgeR and NoisET called the change significant, with noise models trained on biological replicates. For edgeR calls, a false discovery rate-adjusted p below 0.01 and a log2 fold-change threshold of 1 were applied. As an exploratory analysis of dynamics, max-normalized trajectories of the 1000 most abundant clonotypes were examined with PCA combined with hierarchical clustering. Separately sequenced CD4+ and CD8+ repertoires were used to assign the CD4 or CD8 phenotype of responding clones. Using fastp trimming at Q25 and MiXCR clonotype assembly, TCRdb reanalyzed the public sequencing data and kept in-frame beta chains. Entries are consolidated by CDR3 protein sequence, retaining the most common genes and DNA. The V and J calls and clone size are TCRdb's, not the authors'. Across this sample there are some 410,000 distinct CDR3 sequences, with less than 25% seen only once. 10% to 15% of the sample is in the top ten clones.

Ficoll-Paque density gradient centrifugation was used to isolate PBMCs. The receptor was isolated from an adult woman who had mild COVID-19 (a few samples of this study predate the infection). The sample titles of this study are shuffled in the database, so cell type and time point are left out; the donor was told from shared clones. Sequencing was performed on PBMCs or a T cell subset sorted from them (not recorded which). The rearranged chain carries TRBV4-1 and TRBJ2-2; 7 junctional bases match TRBD1. The DNA sequence is TGCGCCAGCAGCCATCGACAGGGTTCGGTGGACACCGGGGAGCTGTTTTTT. Protein translation: CASSHRQGSVDTGELFF.